These T cell receptor beta chains were read from a single sample in a study of cytomegalovirus exposure and HLA in healthy donors. Using immunoSEQ multiplex PCR, the repertoire was profiled, and TCRdb retains in-frame clones only, with some absent. Of some 120,000 clones listed, 70% to 80% were seen once; the top ten hold about 2%. The sample comprised PBMCs. Every receptor here comes from a human donor in good health. Both conserved end residues are part of each CDR3. Only some rows state a clone size, as once, few, many or a class for expanded clones.

TRBV10-3	few	TRBJ2-5	14	CAISLGQGPETQYF
TRBV7-3	.	TRBJ1-2	13	CASSENQGLGYTF
TRBV30	once	TRBJ2-3	14	CAWSVRRETDTQYF
TRBV6-5	.	TRBJ2-3	14	CASNPQGQWDTQYF
TRBV4-1	few	TRBJ2-7	14	CASSQDFGAYEQYF
TRBV7-2	.	TRBJ1-5	15	CASSPRQGGNQPQHF
TRBV30	.	TRBJ1-5	13	CAWSRGGGQPQHF
TRBV5-1	.	TRBJ2-5	15	CASSLLRTGEETQYF
TRBV18	.	TRBJ1-2	16	CASSPPTDSTNYGYTF
TRBV6-5	.	TRBJ2-3	13	CASSSRWRDTQYF
TRBV5-6	.	TRBJ1-2	14	CASSSGTLVYGYTF
TRBV7-8	.	TRBJ1-3	14	CASSLQGTGNTIYF
TRBV4-2	.	TRBJ1-5	14	CASSQEGGSSPQHF
TRBV5-1	.	TRBJ2-4	16	CASSLTGELAKNIQYF
TRBV12-2	.	TRBJ1-1	14	CASRLASTGTEAFF
TRBV6-5	.	TRBJ1-2	15	CASSLGTGRNYGYTF
TRBV7-2	.	TRBJ1-4	14	CASSLGQGDEKLFF
TRBV19	few	TRBJ1-1	15	CASSSYRAANTEAFF
TRBV6-5	.	TRBJ2-1	15	CASSYFHSPDNEQFF
TRBV15	.	TRBJ1-1	14	CATWLGGTNTEAFF
TRBV28	.	TRBJ2-7	14	CASSWGPPPYEQYF
TRBV27	.	TRBJ1-4	13	CASSSFYRGALFF
TRBV10-3	.	TRBJ1-1	15	CAISESNRARTEAFF
TRBV18	once	TRBJ1-5	14	CASSLTGFNQPQHF
TRBV11-2	.	TRBJ2-3	17	CASSFLAGGVIGDTQYF